This T cell receptor beta chain was sequenced for a study of T cell repertoires in cytomegalovirus infection. Using its own MiXCR run on the reads, TCRdb lists one record per CDR3 protein. The sample holds hundreds of thousands of distinct CDR3 sequences, around a third seen once. The CDR3 length is 13 residues. CDR1 and CDR2 from the germline V gene are ENHRY and SYGVKD. With 10 bases removed from V and 0 bases from J, the gap between germline ends came to 13 bases. With regard to this clonotype: Its antigen is as yet unknown.

The chain has TRBV10-3 and TRBJ2-7; no clear D gene. The origin of this receptor is a human donor in good health (CMV status not recorded). Some clones in this sample may be carry-over from other donors' samples. This specimen was cultured PBMCs, taken from culture after CMV antigen stimulation. The CDR3 DNA reads TGTGCCACCACGGTGGAAAGCTCCTACGAGCAGTACTTC. The encoded protein is CATTVESSYEQYF.